This entry lists 2 T cell receptor beta chains sequenced from one sample in a study of OX40 agonist ivuxolimab in advanced cancers. Sequenced by immunoSEQ multiplex PCR; TCRdb stores in-frame clones only, minus some. This table holds approximately 74,000 clones, around 83% found once. The sequencing here drew on CD4+ or CD8+ T cells sorted from blood, taken in a trial of the OX40 agonist ivuxolimab. Every receptor here comes from an adult with an advanced solid tumor such as melanoma, head and neck, liver or kidney cancer.

V gene TRBV7-9 combines with J gene TRBJ2-3, with 8 bases lining up with TRBD1. V was clipped by 4 bases and J by 5 bases; unmatched bases: 14. Germline CDR1 and CDR2: SEHNR and FQNEAQ (reference sequence). This CDR3 is built from 17 residues. CDR3 region: CASSYPRTGRRGDTQYF. DNA for the CDR3: TGTGCCAGCAGCTACCCCCGGACAGGGCGACGCGGAGATACGCAGTATTTT.

The CDR3 nucleotides are TGTGCCAGTAGTATGGGGACAGGTCCGGAAAAACTGTTTTTT. It is translated as CASSMGTGPEKLFF. The V call is TRBV19, the J call TRBJ1-4; 8 bases fit TRBD1. Germline CDR1 is LNHDA and CDR2 is SQIVND (reference sequence). With V trimmed by 3 bases and J by 8 bases, 5 bases remained unmatched. This CDR3 has 14 residues.